Below, one T cell receptor beta chain is given with its context. Its antigen is currently unknown. One junction end does not reproduce the germline sequence, and a read error may be involved. This specimen comes from a study of graft-versus-host responses after intestinal transplantation. In the study overall: All recipients were transplanted with multivisceral, liver-intestinal, or isolated intestinal grafts. Uniformly, recipients were administered anti-thymocyte globulin induction with subsequent tacrolimus and steroids for three to four years. Study-wide results and caveats: Recipient marrow showed GvH clones, some seen first in ileum or blood. Graft-donor T cell macrochimerism in patients accompanied high graft-versus-host to host-versus-graft clonal ratios in allografts.

Some clones are missing from TCRdb's copy, which holds only in-frame ones; the method was immunoSEQ multiplex PCR. The data contain some 24,000 clones, around 85% of them singletons. The CDR3 runs 12 residues. The germline V gene has CDR1 SGHRS and CDR2 YFSETQ. The input for sequencing was PBMCs, taken approximately 450 days after intestinal transplant. The clonotype comes from a human patient who received an intestinal transplant, so some T cells may come from the graft donor. The rearrangement joins TRBV5-1 to TRBJ1-6; no reliable D call. The CDR3 loop reads CASSSDNSPLHF. The CDR3 nucleotides are TGCGCCAGCAGCTCCGATAATTCACCCCTCCACTTT.